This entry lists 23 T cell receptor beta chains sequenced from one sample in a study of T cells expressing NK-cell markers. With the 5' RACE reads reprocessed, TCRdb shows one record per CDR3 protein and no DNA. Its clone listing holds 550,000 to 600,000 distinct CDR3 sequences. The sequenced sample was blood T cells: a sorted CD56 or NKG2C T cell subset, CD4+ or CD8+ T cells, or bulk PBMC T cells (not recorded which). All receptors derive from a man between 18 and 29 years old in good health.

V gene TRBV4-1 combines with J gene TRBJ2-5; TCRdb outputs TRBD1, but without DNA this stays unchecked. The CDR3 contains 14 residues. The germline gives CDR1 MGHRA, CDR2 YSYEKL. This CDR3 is CASSQGTGRETQYF.

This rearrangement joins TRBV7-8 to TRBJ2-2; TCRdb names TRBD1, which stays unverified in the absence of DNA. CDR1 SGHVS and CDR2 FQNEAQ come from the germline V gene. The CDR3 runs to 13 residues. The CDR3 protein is CASSSGPGGELFF.

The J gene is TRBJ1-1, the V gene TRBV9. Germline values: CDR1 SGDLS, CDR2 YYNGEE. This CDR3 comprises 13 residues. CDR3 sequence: CASSAEWENEAFF.

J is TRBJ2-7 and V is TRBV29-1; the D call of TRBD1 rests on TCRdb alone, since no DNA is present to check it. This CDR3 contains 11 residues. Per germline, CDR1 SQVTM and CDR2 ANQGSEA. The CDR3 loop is CSVVVGNEQYF.

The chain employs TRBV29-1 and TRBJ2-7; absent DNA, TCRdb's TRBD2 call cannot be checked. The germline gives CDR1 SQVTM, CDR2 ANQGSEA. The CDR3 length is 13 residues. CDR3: CSGGEGHSYEQYF.

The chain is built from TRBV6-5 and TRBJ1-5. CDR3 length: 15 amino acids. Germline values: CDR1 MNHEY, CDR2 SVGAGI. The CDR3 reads CASRPRAKFDQPQHF.

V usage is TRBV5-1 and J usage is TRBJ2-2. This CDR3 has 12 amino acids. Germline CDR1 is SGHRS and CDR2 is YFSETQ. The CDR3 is CASSLGSGELFF.

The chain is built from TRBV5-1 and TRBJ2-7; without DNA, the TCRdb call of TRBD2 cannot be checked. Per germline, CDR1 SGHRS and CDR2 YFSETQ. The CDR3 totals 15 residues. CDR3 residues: CASSPARGGGYEQYF.

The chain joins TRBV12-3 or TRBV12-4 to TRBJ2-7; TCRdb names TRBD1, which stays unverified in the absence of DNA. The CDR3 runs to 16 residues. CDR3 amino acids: CASSLSLSGKWYEQYF.

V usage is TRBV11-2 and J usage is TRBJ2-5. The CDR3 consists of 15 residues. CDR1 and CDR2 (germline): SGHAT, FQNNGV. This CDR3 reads CASSLVRTKQETQYF.

The CDR3 loop is CASSSSTSGRGRREQFF. J is TRBJ2-1 and V is TRBV6-2 or TRBV6-3; the TCRdb D gene call, TRBD2, has no DNA to confirm it. CDR3 length: 17 amino acids. Germline V gives CDR1 MNHEY, CDR2 SVGEGT.

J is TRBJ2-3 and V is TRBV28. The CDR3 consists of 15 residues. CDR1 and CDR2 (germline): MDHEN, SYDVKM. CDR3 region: CASSPQNPGADTQYF.

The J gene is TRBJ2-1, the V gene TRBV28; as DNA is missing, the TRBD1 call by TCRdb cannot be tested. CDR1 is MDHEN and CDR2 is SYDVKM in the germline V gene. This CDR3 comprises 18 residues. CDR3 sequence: CASSLRLGGGYSLNEQFF.

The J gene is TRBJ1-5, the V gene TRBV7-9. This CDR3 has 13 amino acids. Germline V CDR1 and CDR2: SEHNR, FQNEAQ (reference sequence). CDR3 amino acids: CASSYDGNQPQHF.

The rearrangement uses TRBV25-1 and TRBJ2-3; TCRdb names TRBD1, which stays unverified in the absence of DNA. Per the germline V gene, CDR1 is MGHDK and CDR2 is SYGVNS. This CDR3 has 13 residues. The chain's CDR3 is CASSDARADTQYF.

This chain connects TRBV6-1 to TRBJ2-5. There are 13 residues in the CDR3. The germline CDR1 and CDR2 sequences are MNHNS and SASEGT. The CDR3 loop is CASRKGRRETQYF.

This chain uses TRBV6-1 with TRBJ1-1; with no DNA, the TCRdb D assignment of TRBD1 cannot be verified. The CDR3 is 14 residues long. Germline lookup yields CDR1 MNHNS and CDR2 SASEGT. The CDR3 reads CASTSLRQVHEAFF.

CDR3: CATAGPGSYEQYF. The chain joins TRBV15 to TRBJ2-7; the TRBD1 assignment by TCRdb is unverifiable without DNA. The CDR3 consists of 13 residues. CDR1 and CDR2 (germline): LNHNV, YYDKDF (reference sequence).

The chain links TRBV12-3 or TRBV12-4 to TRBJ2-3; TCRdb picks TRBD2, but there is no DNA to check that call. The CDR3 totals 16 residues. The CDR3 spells CASSLAGTSATDTQYF.

This CDR3 is CASSSPGQVAADTQYF. The rearrangement uses TRBV6-5 and TRBJ2-3; TCRdb designates TRBD1, a call that cannot be tested without DNA. The CDR3 consists of 16 residues. Germline lookup yields CDR1 MNHEY and CDR2 SVGAGI.

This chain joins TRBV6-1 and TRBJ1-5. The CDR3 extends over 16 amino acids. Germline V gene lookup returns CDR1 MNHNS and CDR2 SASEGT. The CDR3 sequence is CASSGRSEGSNQPQHF.

CDR3 protein: CASNPPTGANNEQFF. The chain combines TRBV6-5 with TRBJ2-1; TCRdb's D call of TRBD1 is untestable without DNA. Germline V gene data show CDR1 as MNHEY and CDR2 as SVGAGI. The CDR3 covers 15 residues.

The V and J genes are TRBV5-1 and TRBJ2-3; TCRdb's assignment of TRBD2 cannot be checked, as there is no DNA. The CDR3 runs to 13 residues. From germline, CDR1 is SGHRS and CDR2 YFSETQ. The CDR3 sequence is CASSWREADTQYF.